These 10 T cell receptor beta chains were sequenced from one sample in a study of Ad26.COV2.S vaccination and SARS-CoV-2 variants. Clones were read by immunoSEQ multiplex PCR, and TCRdb kept only the in-frame ones, dropping some. The sample carries fewer than 800,000 clones, more than 80% recorded once. As to treatment: some 20 received Ad26.COV2.S at low or high dose, single or two shots; several received placebo; per-sample allocation not given. Day 63 after the first injection of vaccine or placebo was the sampling time. Source: peripheral blood, taken in a trial of Ad26.COV2.S vaccine versus placebo. The source of these receptors is a person between 18 and 59 years old who received the Ad26.COV2.S COVID-19 vaccine or a placebo.

J is TRBJ2-7 and V is TRBV19; D is unresolved. V shed 3 bases and J shed 0 bases, with 12 bases lying between them. The CDR3 sequence is 15 residues long. Germline V gives CDR1 LNHDA, CDR2 SQIVND (reference sequence). The CDR3 DNA is TGTGCCAGTAGTATGGGAACTCTCAGCTCCTACGAGCAGTACTTC. Amino acids: CASSMGTLSSYEQYF.

The V gene is TRBV19, the J gene TRBJ2-1; 12 nucleotides align to TRBD2. Germline CDR1 LNHDA, CDR2 SQIVND (reference sequence). Unmatched junction bases numbered 6, after V lost 4 bases and J lost 8 bases. The CDR3 is 15 amino acids. CDR3 bases: TGTGCCAGTAGTACCCTAGCGGGAGGGCCATATGAGCAGTTCTTC. Its translation is CASSTLAGGPYEQFF.

This chain links TRBV6-5 with TRBJ2-5, with TRBD1 identical over 10 bases. The CDR3 loop spans 16 amino acids. Germline V CDR1 and CDR2: MNHEY, SVGAGI. After removal of 4 bases from V and 2 bases from J, the junction contained 7 bases not matched to a gene. The CDR3 is CASSSRRTGGQETQYF. Written as DNA, the CDR3 is TGTGCCAGCAGTTCTCGTCGGACAGGGGGTCAAGAGACCCAGTACTTC.

The V gene is TRBV15, the J gene TRBJ2-6; D may match TRBD1 or TRBD2 (5 bases each). Germline CDR1 is LNHNV and CDR2 is YYDKDF (reference sequence). Trimming cost V 0 bases and J 0 bases, with 9 bases left between them. This CDR3 spans 17 amino acids. As DNA, the CDR3 is TGTGCCACCAGCAGAGAGCCGAGGGGCTCTGGGGCCAACGTCCTGACTTTC. Its protein is CATSREPRGSGANVLTF.

The V gene is TRBV5-1, the J gene TRBJ2-1, with D perhaps matching TRBD1 or TRBD2 (5 bases each). Looked up from germline, CDR1 is SGHRS and CDR2 is YFSETQ. V dropped 6 bases and J dropped 0 bases, with 10 bases sitting between them. This CDR3 spans 14 amino acids. The CDR3 nucleotides are TGCGCCAGCACCCGGGACGCCTCCTACAATGAGCAGTTCTTC. Protein: CASTRDASYNEQFF.

This chain connects TRBV4-1 to TRBJ2-2; D remains ambiguous. The V gene lost 4 bases and the J gene lost 8 bases, with 14 bases spanning the gap. This CDR3 is 14 amino acids long. CDR1 MGHRA and CDR2 YSYEKL come from the germline V gene. CDR3 in amino acids: CASSPALGKGELFF. Here the CDR3 DNA reads TGCGCCAGCAGCCCTGCTTTGGGGAAGGGGGAGCTGTTTTTT.

The chain recombines TRBV10-3 with TRBJ2-1, with 11 nucleotides matching TRBD2. V shed 6 bases and J 3 bases; nucleotides not matched to a gene: 4. The CDR3 spans 15 residues. The germline V gene encodes CDR1 ENHRY and CDR2 SYGVKD. CDR3 DNA sequence: TGTGCCATCAGGGGGGGACTAGCGGTCTACAATGAGCAGTTCTTC. Translated, it gives CAIRGGLAVYNEQFF.

This chain joins TRBV4-3 and TRBJ1-1, with D possibly matching TRBD1 (6 bases). The V end was cut by 4 bases, the J end by 1 base, with 19 bases between. CDR1 is LGHNA, CDR2 YSLEER, per germline. There are 17 residues in the CDR3. CDR3 residues: CASSPQTGHSGNTEAFF. The CDR3 DNA sequence: TGCGCCAGCAGCCCCCAGACAGGCCACTCTGGGAACACTGAAGCTTTCTTT.

The chain uses TRBV4-3 and TRBJ1-1; no reliable D call. The CDR3 loop spans 14 amino acids. Looked up from germline, CDR1 is LGHNA and CDR2 is YSLEER. V was clipped by 0 bases and J by 0 bases, with 5 bases between them. Written as DNA, the CDR3 is TGCGCCAGCAGCCAAGAGCCCTTGAACACTGAAGCTTTCTTT. Translation: CASSQEPLNTEAFF.

The chain employs TRBV18 and TRBJ2-2; D gene unclear. The germline CDR1 and CDR2 sequences are KGHSH and LQKENI. The length of the CDR3 is 14 residues. With 3 bases removed from V and 0 bases from J, the gap between germline ends came to 5 bases. The CDR3 reads CASSPSSNTGELFF. The CDR3 DNA reads TGTGCCAGCTCACCCTCCTCGAACACCGGGGAGCTGTTTTTT. Using reference TRBV18 and TRBJ2-2 for the parts outside the CDR3, the full variable domain is NAGVMQNPRHLVRRRGQEARLRCSPMKGHSHVYWYRQLPEEGLKFMVYLQKENIIDESGMPKERFSAEFPKEGPSILRIQQVVRGDSAAYFCASSPSSNTGELFFGEGSRLTVL.